Listed below are T cell receptor beta chains from one sample, sequenced in a study of metastatic and nonmetastatic thyroid tumors. From the PCR reads, TCRdb re-called clones with MiXCR. This table has under 50,000 clones, approximately 19% appearing once. Sequencing was done on a sample of tumor tissue. The origin of the receptors is a female donor with papillary thyroid cancer or a benign thyroid nodule (not recorded which). Some clones in this sample may be carry-over from other donors' samples. CDR3s include the opening cysteine and the closing phenylalanine or tryptophan. D genes are given only for firm matches. Clone size is given for some rows only: seen once, a few or many times, or a class if the clone is expanded.

size: .
V: TRBV11-2
J: TRBJ2-7
D: .
CDR3: CASSVTWTVVYEQYF
DNA: TGTGCCAGCAGCGTCACCTGGACAGTCGTCTACGAGCAGTACTTC

size: many
V: TRBV2
J: TRBJ1-1
D: .
CDR3: CASSSQGLGEAFF
DNA: TGTGCCAGCAGTAGCCAGGGTTTGGGCGAAGCTTTCTTT

size: many
V: TRBV28
J: TRBJ1-2
D: .
CDR3: CATSMGPNYGYTF
DNA: TGTGCCACCTCAATGGGGCCCAACTATGGCTACACCTTC

size: many
V: TRBV11-2
J: TRBJ2-7
D: TRBD2
CDR3: CASSPRLAVNSYEQYF
DNA: TGTGCCAGCAGCCCGAGACTAGCGGTGAACTCCTACGAGCAGTACTTC

size: few
V: TRBV29-1
J: TRBJ2-2
D: .
CDR3: CSVGPDQAPTGELFF
DNA: TGCAGCGTCGGACCCGACCAAGCACCAACCGGGGAGCTGTTTTTT

size: .
V: TRBV11-2
J: TRBJ2-7
D: TRBD2
CDR3: CATGTSGYYEQYF
DNA: TGTGCCACAGGGACTAGCGGGTACTACGAGCAGTACTTC

size: .
V: TRBV28
J: TRBJ2-7
D: TRBD2
CDR3: CASSYPRTSGRIKGQYF
DNA: TGTGCCAGCAGTTACCCCCGGACTAGCGGGAGGATTAAGGGGCAGTACTTC

size: few
V: TRBV12-3/TRBV12-4
J: TRBJ1-2
D: .
CDR3: CGSSFTRNYGYTF
DNA: TGTGGCAGCAGTTTCACGAGAAACTATGGCTACACCTTC

size: many
V: TRBV3-1
J: TRBJ1-5
D: .
CDR3: CASTPRWGNNQPQHF
DNA: TGTGCCAGCACCCCACGGTGGGGGAACAATCAGCCCCAGCATTTT

size: .
V: TRBV6-2/TRBV6-3
J: TRBJ2-7
D: .
CDR3: CASSREFPDSEQYF
DNA: TGTGCCAGCAGTCGAGAATTCCCCGATAGCGAGCAGTACTTC

size: many
V: TRBV27
J: TRBJ1-5
D: .
CDR3: CASSFDAAGNQPQHF
DNA: TGTGCCAGCAGTTTCGATGCAGCAGGGAATCAGCCCCAGCATTTT

size: .
V: TRBV7-2
J: TRBJ2-7
D: .
CDR3: CPSSLAVNHGEQYF
DNA: TGTCCCAGCAGCTTAGCAGTCAATCATGGCGAGCAGTACTTC

size: few
V: TRBV19
J: TRBJ2-5
D: TRBD1
CDR3: CASSPGGPKYF
DNA: TGTGCCAGTAGTCCAGGGGGCCCAAAGTACTTC

size: many
V: TRBV19
J: TRBJ2-1
D: TRBD2
CDR3: CASRGEGFYNEQFF
DNA: TGTGCCAGCCGAGGGGAGGGGTTCTACAATGAGCAGTTCTTC

size: many
V: TRBV6-1
J: TRBJ1-5
D: .
CDR3: CASRMDGTRGAQHF
DNA: TGTGCCAGCAGGATGGACGGGACCAGGGGAGCCCAGCATTTT

size: once
V: TRBV30
J: TRBJ2-1
D: TRBD2
CDR3: CAWSRQGLAGVGEQFF
DNA: TGTGCCTGGAGTAGACAGGGACTAGCGGGAGTGGGCGAGCAGTTCTTC

size: .
V: TRBV11-3
J: TRBJ2-2
D: TRBD2
CDR3: CASSFRVAGGPGELFF
DNA: TGTGCCAGCAGCTTCAGGGTAGCGGGAGGCCCCGGGGAGCTGTTTTTT

size: many
V: TRBV7-9
J: TRBJ2-1
D: TRBD2
CDR3: CAGGEPNEQFF
DNA: TGTGCCGGGGGGGAACCCAATGAGCAGTTCTTC

size: many
V: TRBV27
J: TRBJ2-4
D: .
CDR3: CASSYTGTSNIQYF
DNA: TGTGCCAGCAGCTACACCGGGACTTCAAACATTCAGTACTTC

size: .
V: TRBV10-3
J: TRBJ2-4
D: TRBD1
CDR3: CAISGGTAWGKNIQYF
DNA: TGTGCCATCAGTGGAGGGACAGCCTGGGGCAAAAACATTCAGTACTTC

size: many
V: TRBV18
J: TRBJ2-5
D: TRBD1
CDR3: CASSPGGTGQETQYF
DNA: TGTGCCAGCTCACCCGGAGGGACAGGACAAGAGACCCAGTACTTC

size: .
V: TRBV12-3/TRBV12-4
J: TRBJ2-1
D: .
CDR3: CASSLNNEQFF
DNA: TGTGCCAGCAGTTTGAACAATGAGCAGTTCTTC

size: .
V: TRBV20-1
J: TRBJ1-2
D: TRBD1
CDR3: CSASRDRGPTNYGYTF
DNA: TGCAGTGCTAGCCGGGACAGGGGGCCGACTAACTATGGCTACACCTTC

size: many
V: TRBV19
J: TRBJ2-1
D: .
CDR3: CASSPTRTGTKQFF
DNA: TGTGCCAGTAGTCCGACCCGGACAGGGACTAAGCAGTTCTTC

size: many
V: TRBV28
J: TRBJ1-4
D: .
CDR3: CASRDNTGRREKLFF
DNA: TGTGCCAGCAGGGATAATACAGGGAGACGTGAAAAACTGTTTTTT

size: .
V: TRBV20-1
J: TRBJ2-3
D: .
CDR3: CSARYADTQYF
DNA: TGCAGTGCTAGATACGCAGATACGCAGTATTTT

size: .
V: TRBV18
J: TRBJ1-4
D: .
CDR3: CASSFAGDAELFF
DNA: TGTGCCAGCTCTTTCGCCGGGGATGCCGAACTGTTTTTT

size: many
V: TRBV12-3/TRBV12-4
J: TRBJ1-2
D: .
CDR3: CASRRQGSGGYTF
DNA: TGTGCCAGCAGGCGCCAGGGGTCCGGTGGCTACACCTTC

size: many
V: TRBV6-5
J: TRBJ1-1
D: .
CDR3: CASSYSRTAEAFF
DNA: TGTGCCAGCAGTTACTCGAGGACGGCTGAAGCTTTCTTT

size: many
V: TRBV6-1
J: TRBJ1-2
D: .
CDR3: CASSEAPWAATNYGYTF
DNA: TGTGCCAGCAGTGAAGCGCCTTGGGCAGCAACTAACTATGGCTACACCTTC

size: many
V: TRBV7-2
J: TRBJ2-3
D: TRBD2
CDR3: CASSSDGGGTDTQYF
DNA: TGTGCCAGCAGCTCCGACGGGGGGGGCACAGATACGCAGTATTTT